The 32 T cell receptor beta chains listed next were all sequenced from one sample in a study of neurological immune-mediated disorders. From the 5' RACE reads, TCRdb called clonotypes with MiXCR, one entry per CDR3 protein. The table includes fewer than 45,000 distinct CDR3 sequences, about 7% detected once. Sequencing was done on a sample of PBMCs. Receptor source: a woman aged 40 to 55 in good health.

This clonotype was seen many times. The chain has TRBV20-1 and TRBJ2-1; tentatively, D is TRBD2 (6 bases). Germline values: CDR1 DFQATT, CDR2 SNEGSKA (reference sequence). V gave up 3 bases and J gave up 6 bases, with 15 bases separating them. This CDR3 is 14 amino acids long. The CDR3 DNA follows: TGCAGTGCTAGCCTCCTCGGACTAACCAATGAGCAGTTCTTC. Translated: CSASLLGLTNEQFF.

This clonotype was seen ten or more times. The chain links TRBV9 to TRBJ2-1; D perhaps matches TRBD2 (6 bases). Germline CDR1 SGDLS, CDR2 YYNGEE. V lost 0 bases and J 7 bases, leaving 11 bases between the germline ends. There are 14 residues in the CDR3. The chain's CDR3 is CASSVAGAGNEQFF. CDR3 in DNA: TGTGCCAGCAGCGTAGCGGGAGCCGGGAATGAGCAGTTCTTC.

This clonotype was seen at least ten times. CDR3 coding DNA: TGTGCCACCAGCCGTGCCGACGGACTAGCGGGAGGAGGGGAGCAGTTCTTC. Its protein product is CATSRADGLAGGGEQFF. The chain links TRBV15 to TRBJ2-1; 14 positions agree with TRBD2. Trimming cost V 5 bases and J 10 bases; bases outside gene matches: 13. The CDR3 extends over 17 amino acids. Germline loops: CDR1 LNHNV, CDR2 YYDKDF (reference sequence). Full variable domain (missing parts from reference TRBV15 and TRBJ2-1): DAMVIQNPRYQVTQFGKPVTLSCSQTLNHNVMYWYQQKSSQAPKLLFHYYDKDFNNEADTPDNFQSRRPNTSFCFLDIRSPGLGDTAMYLCATSRADGLAGGGEQFFGPGTRLTVL.

This clonotype was detected ten times or more. The genes are TRBV20-1 and TRBJ2-3; TRBD2 agrees at 9 bases. In germline, CDR1 is DFQATT, CDR2 SNEGSKA (reference sequence). Trimming at V came to 4 bases and at J to 0 bases, leaving 5 bases not matched to a gene. The CDR3 has 15 residues. The CDR3 loop is CSATSREGSTDTQYF. The CDR3 DNA follows: TGCAGTGCTACGTCGCGGGAGGGGAGCACAGATACGCAGTATTTT.

This clonotype was recorded at least ten times. The V and J genes are TRBV7-8 and TRBJ1-2; D ambiguous. Trimming left V 5 bases short and J 5 bases short, with 21 bases between. The CDR3 contains 16 residues. Germline CDR1 reads SGHVS; CDR2 reads FQNEAQ. The CDR3 coding sequence is TGTGCCAGCAGCCTCGCCCCCGGGAACACTATTTATGGCTACACCTTC. It translates to CASSLAPGNTIYGYTF.

At least ten counts were recorded for this clonotype. This chain joins TRBV7-2 and TRBJ2-5, with TRBD2 identical over 11 bases. V gave up 5 bases and J gave up 7 bases; unmatched junction bases: 3. This CDR3 is 13 amino acids long. Per germline, CDR1 SGHTA and CDR2 FQGNSA. The CDR3 region is CASSPGLAGTQYF. The CDR3 nucleotides are TGTGCCAGCAGCCCAGGACTAGCGGGGACCCAGTACTTC.

The V call is TRBV18, the J call TRBJ2-7, with D possibly being TRBD2 (5 bases). CDR3 size: 16 residues. CDR1 and CDR2 from the germline V gene are KGHSH and LQKENI. The V and J ends lost 0 bases and 6 bases respectively, with 18 bases between them. The CDR3 nucleotides are TGTGCCAGCTCACCACCGACGGGGTCTGGGGTCTCCGAGCAGTACTTC. Residues: CASSPPTGSGVSEQYF.

This clonotype was counted at least ten times. The chain is built from TRBV4-1 and TRBJ2-3; 7 positions agree with TRBD2. The CDR3 contains 15 residues. Germline loops: CDR1 MGHRA, CDR2 YSYEKL. The V segment lost 0 bases and the J segment 4 bases; nucleotides outside the gene matches: 4. The CDR3 DNA reads TGCGCCAGCAGCCAAGAGGGGGGGGGGGCAGATACGCAGTATTTT. Protein product: CASSQEGGGADTQYF.

In this sample, this clonotype turned up many times. The chain carries TRBV24-1 and TRBJ2-1, with 13 bases that match TRBD2. Trimming took 6 bases from V and 8 from J; bases not matched to a gene: 9. This CDR3 comprises 16 residues. Germline values: CDR1 KGHDR, CDR2 SFDVKD. The DNA of the CDR3 is TGTGCCACCAGTCAAGTCGGGACTAGCGGGGTTTATGAGCAGTTCTTC. It yields the protein CATSQVGTSGVYEQFF.

The table lists this clonotype with many counts. This chain joins TRBV18 and TRBJ2-7; 13 bases align to TRBD2. CDR1 is KGHSH, CDR2 LQKENI, per germline. This CDR3 contains 18 residues. The J segment lost 2 bases and the V segment lost 2 bases, leaving 9 bases of the junction unmatched. The CDR3 nucleotides read TGTGCCAGCTCACCAGGGCGACTAGCGGGAGGCGAACCCTACGAGCAGTACTTC. Encoded protein: CASSPGRLAGGEPYEQYF.

At least ten counts were recorded for this clonotype. The V call is TRBV10-3, the J call TRBJ2-1, with D hard to call. CDR3 size: 12 residues. Germline lookup yields CDR1 ENHRY and CDR2 SYGVKD. Trimming took off 0 bases at V and 10 bases at J, with 7 bases between the two ends. The CDR3 DNA reads TGTGCCATCAGTGAGTCGGGGATGGAGCAGTTCTTC. This codes for CAISESGMEQFF.

This clonotype was observed many times. V and J are TRBV7-2 and TRBJ2-1; D remains ambiguous. The length of the CDR3 is 15 residues. V was pared by 1 base and J by 6 bases, with 13 bases between. The germline V gene has CDR1 SGHTA and CDR2 FQGNSA. The CDR3: CASSLGEARLNEQFF. DNA of the CDR3: TGTGCCAGCAGCTTAGGAGAAGCCCGGCTCAATGAGCAGTTCTTC.

This clonotype was counted ten times or more. The V call is TRBV7-9, the J call TRBJ2-2, with 11 nucleotides matching TRBD2. This CDR3 region has 16 residues. Germline V gene sequence: CDR1 SEHNR, CDR2 FQNEAQ (reference sequence). Trimming at V came to 4 bases and at J to 1 base, leaving 2 bases not matched to a gene. CDR3 sequence: CASSSGLAENTGELFF. Here the CDR3 DNA reads TGTGCCAGCAGCTCGGGACTAGCGGAGAACACCGGGGAGCTGTTTTTT.

This clonotype has ten or more counts. The chain uses TRBV28 and TRBJ1-6; D gene uncertain. V lost 6 bases to trimming and J lost 2 bases, with 11 bases between them. CDR3 length: 15 residues. Germline V gene sequence: CDR1 MDHEN, CDR2 SYDVKM. The CDR3 sequence: CASSLRAAYNSPLHF. For the CDR3, the DNA is TGTGCCAGCAGCCTCCGAGCAGCCTATAATTCACCCCTCCACTTT.

This clonotype appeared many times. This chain connects TRBV4-1 to TRBJ1-6, with 7 bases matching TRBD1. Germline loops: CDR1 MGHRA, CDR2 YSYEKL. V dropped 0 bases and J dropped 9; count of bases not matched to a gene: 8. The CDR3 totals 16 residues. In DNA form, the CDR3 reads TGCGCCAGCAGCCAAGAACACAGGGGCATGAGTTCACCCCTCCACTTT. This sequence encodes CASSQEHRGMSSPLHF.

This clonotype was recorded a few times. The V and J genes are TRBV2 and TRBJ2-2; D is undetermined. Trimming shortened V by 3 bases and J by 4 bases, and 9 bases separated the two germline ends. The germline V gene encodes CDR1 SNHLY and CDR2 FYNNEI. CDR3 size: 14 residues. The CDR3 sequence is CASSERETTGELFF. As DNA, the CDR3 is TGTGCCAGCAGTGAGAGAGAAACCACCGGGGAGCTGTTTTTT.

This clonotype was observed many times. The chain links TRBV9 to TRBJ1-1; D not resolved. The CDR3 runs 14 residues. The ends were cut back, 0 bases at V and 4 bases at J, with 10 bases in the middle. The germline gives CDR1 SGDLS, CDR2 YYNGEE. The CDR3 region has the DNA TGTGCCAGCAGCGTAGCTTCGGGGAGCACTGAAGCTTTCTTT. Protein product: CASSVASGSTEAFF.

The sample holds many counts of this clonotype. The chain links TRBV5-1 to TRBJ2-3, with D possibly matching TRBD1 (5 bases). The germline V and J ends were trimmed by 4 bases and 0 bases, with 9 bases remaining between them. Germline CDR1 reads SGHRS; CDR2 reads YFSETQ. The CDR3 spans 14 residues. The CDR3 DNA follows: TGCGCCAGCAGCACACAGGACAGCACAGATACGCAGTATTTT. This codes for CASSTQDSTDTQYF.

Only a few counts were recorded for this clonotype. The chain links TRBV18 to TRBJ1-1; D is possibly TRBD1 (5 bases). V was pared by 6 bases and J by 5 bases, with 13 bases between. The germline CDR1 and CDR2 sequences are KGHSH and LQKENI. This CDR3 region has 13 residues. CDR3 in amino acids: CASSPTQGTEAFF. DNA for the CDR3: TGTGCCAGCTCGCCGACCCAGGGAACTGAAGCTTTCTTT.

The sample holds many counts of this clonotype. V and J are TRBV12-3 or TRBV12-4 and TRBJ1-2; D may be TRBD1 (5 bases). Trimming pared 6 bases from V and 14 bases from J, leaving 16 bases between. CDR3 length: 11 residues. The DNA for the CDR3 is TGTGCCAGCAGAGACCCGGGACCCCTGACCTTC. Residues: CASRDPGPLTF.

This clonotype appeared many times. The rearrangement links TRBV7-6 to TRBJ1-1; D gene unclear. Between the trimmed V and J ends, which lost 5 bases and 4 bases, there was a span of 20 bases. The length of the CDR3 is 16 residues. Per the germline V gene, CDR1 is SGHVS and CDR2 is FNYEAQ. In DNA, the CDR3 is TGTGCCAGCAGCCCATTGCTGCCGGGGATGAGCACTGAAGCTTTCTTT. Residues: CASSPLLPGMSTEAFF.

This clonotype was detected many times. The chain joins TRBV7-9 to TRBJ2-4; D gene unclear. Trimming removed 2 bases at V and 8 bases at J, with 10 bases between. Germline CDR1 SEHNR, CDR2 FQNEAQ (reference sequence). The CDR3 spans 13 residues. CDR3 amino acids: CASSLSPWDIQYF. The CDR3 nucleotides are TGTGCCAGCAGCTTATCCCCGTGGGACATTCAGTACTTC.

This clonotype came up many times. The chain uses TRBV20-1 and TRBJ2-3; TRBD2 agrees at 12 bases. The CDR3 totals 20 residues. Per the germline V gene, CDR1 is DFQATT and CDR2 is SNEGSKA (reference sequence). Germline trimming cut 2 bases from V and 0 bases from J; bases unmatched to any gene: 15. The CDR3: CSARLPLAGGTVSSTDTQYF. The CDR3 DNA reads TGCAGTGCTAGACTTCCTCTAGCGGGGGGGACAGTGAGCAGCACAGATACGCAGTATTTT.

In this sample, this clonotype turned up many times. V and J are TRBV6-2 or TRBV6-3 and TRBJ2-7; perhaps TRBD1 as D (6 bases). Trimming pared 6 bases from V and 0 bases from J, leaving 15 bases between. CDR1 is MNHEY, CDR2 SVGEGT, per germline. The CDR3 totals 15 residues. The CDR3 nucleotides are TGTGCCAGCAGACAGGGACGCCGGAGCTCCTACGAGCAGTACTTC. Translated, it gives CASRQGRRSSYEQYF.

This clonotype was seen at least ten times. The chain joins TRBV5-1 to TRBJ1-1; D gene unclear. The germline gives CDR1 SGHRS, CDR2 YFSETQ. V dropped 4 bases and J dropped 0 bases, with 10 bases sitting between them. The CDR3 runs 14 residues. The DNA for the CDR3 is TGCGCCAGCAGCCCAGTGGGGTTGAACACTGAAGCTTTCTTT. Translated: CASSPVGLNTEAFF.

This clonotype was detected ten times or more. The rearrangement links TRBV29-1 to TRBJ1-3; no clear D. The V gene lost 7 bases and the J gene lost 0 bases, with 10 bases spanning the gap. CDR1 SQVTM and CDR2 ANQGSEA come from the germline V gene. CDR3 length equals 13 residues. The CDR3 DNA reads as TGCAGCGCCAAGGAGATCTCTGGAAACACCATATATTTT. Protein product: CSAKEISGNTIYF. Filled out from reference TRBV29-1 and TRBJ1-3, the complete variable domain reads SAVISQKPSRDICQRGTSLTIQCQVDSQVTMMFWYRQQPGQSLTLIATANQGSEATYESGFVIDKFPISRPNLTFSTLTVSNMSPEDSSIYLCSAKEISGNTIYFGEGSWLTVV.

This clonotype was counted many times. The chain carries TRBV5-1 and TRBJ2-3; 9 bases match TRBD2. Germline lookup yields CDR1 SGHRS and CDR2 YFSETQ. Trimming at V came to 1 base and at J to 4 bases, leaving 4 bases not matched to a gene. The CDR3 totals 15 residues. In nucleotides, the CDR3 is TGCGCCAGCAGCTTGCCTAGCGGGATCGCAGATACGCAGTATTTT. Translating gives CASSLPSGIADTQYF.

This clonotype was counted ten times or more. The V gene is TRBV29-1, the J gene TRBJ2-5; tentative D call: TRBD1 (5 bases). Trimming stripped 4 bases from V and 5 bases from J, with 14 bases between. Germline V gene lookup returns CDR1 SQVTM and CDR2 ANQGSEA. CDR3 length equals 13 residues. CDR3 region: CSVGGRAGETQYF. The DNA for the CDR3 is TGCAGCGTTGGCGGAAGGGCAGGGGAGACCCAGTACTTC.

This clonotype has a count of ten or more. The V gene is TRBV5-1, the J gene TRBJ1-2; 10 bases agree with TRBD1. The length of the CDR3 is 14 residues. V was pared by 4 bases and J by 4 bases, with 4 bases of the junction left unmatched. The germline V gene has CDR1 SGHRS and CDR2 YFSETQ. CDR3 loop: CASSAGQGTYGYTF. The DNA for the CDR3 is TGCGCCAGCAGCGCGGGACAGGGGACCTATGGCTACACCTTC.

By frequency in the sample, this clonotype is medium-sized. The chain recombines TRBV7-8 with TRBJ2-5; TRBD2 matches 13 bases. The CDR3 is 16 amino acids. CDR1 SGHVS and CDR2 FQNEAQ come from the germline V gene. The J segment lost 3 bases and the V segment lost 5 bases, leaving 6 bases of the junction unmatched. CDR3 bases: TGTGCCAGCAGCCAAATAGGACTAGCGGGGGAAGAGACCCAGTACTTC. This encodes CASSQIGLAGEETQYF.

Many counts were recorded for this clonotype. This sequence joins TRBV6-5 and TRBJ1-2, with 9 bases aligning to TRBD1. The germline gives CDR1 MNHEY, CDR2 SVGAGI. The CDR3 totals 17 residues. The J segment lost 0 bases and the V segment lost 6 bases, leaving 11 bases of the junction unmatched. The DNA for the CDR3 is TGTGCCAGCAGCTCGGAGGACAGGGGACCCTCTAACTATGGCTACACCTTC. It codes for CASSSEDRGPSNYGYTF.

This clonotype was picked up many times. V is TRBV7-8 and J is TRBJ1-1, with D hard to call. V was cut by 2 bases and J by 6 bases, with 16 bases left in between. This CDR3 is 15 amino acids long. The germline V gene encodes CDR1 SGHVS and CDR2 FQNEAQ. The CDR3 sequence: CASSLMRSGTAEAFF. In nucleotides, the CDR3 is TGTGCCAGCAGCTTAATGAGGAGTGGAACGGCTGAAGCTTTCTTT.